This T cell receptor (beta chain) was retrieved from a study of blood T cell repertoires in COVID-19. About the study: T cells, B-cell-depleted T cells, or PBMCs supplied cDNA or gDNA.

In the original processing: For nucleated cells, counts were estimated from reference gene primer amplification. Some clones are missing from TCRdb's copy, which holds only in-frame ones; the method was immunoSEQ multiplex PCR. The V and J calls and clone size were taken over from that table, and D and trimming were inferred from the DNA. The table shows approximately 90,000 clones, with roughly four fifths occurring only once. Germline CDR1 is MNHNS and CDR2 is SASEGT. The CDR3 totals 14 residues. Trimming took off 3 bases at V and 5 bases at J, with 14 bases between the two ends. This chain uses TRBV6-1 with TRBJ2-7; no firm D call. This clonotype was obtained from a woman aged 80 or over with acute or convalescent COVID-19. Sequencing used peripheral blood. The CDR3 sequence is CASSEQDLLDEQYF. CDR3 bases: TGTGCCAGCAGTGAGCAGGATCTCTTGGACGAGCAGTACTTC.